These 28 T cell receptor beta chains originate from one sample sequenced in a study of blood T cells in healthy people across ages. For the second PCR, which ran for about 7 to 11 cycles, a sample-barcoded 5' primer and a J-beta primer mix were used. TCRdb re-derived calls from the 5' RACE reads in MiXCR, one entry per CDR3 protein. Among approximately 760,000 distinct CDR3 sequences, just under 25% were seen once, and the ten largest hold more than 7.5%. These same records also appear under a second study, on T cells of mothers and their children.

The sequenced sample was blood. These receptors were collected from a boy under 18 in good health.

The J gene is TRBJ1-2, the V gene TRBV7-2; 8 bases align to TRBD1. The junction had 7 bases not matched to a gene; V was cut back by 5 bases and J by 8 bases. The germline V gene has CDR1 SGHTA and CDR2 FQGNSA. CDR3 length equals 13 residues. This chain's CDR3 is CASSSGQGQGYTF. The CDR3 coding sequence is TGTGCCAGCAGCAGCGGACAGGGTCAAGGCTACACCTTC.

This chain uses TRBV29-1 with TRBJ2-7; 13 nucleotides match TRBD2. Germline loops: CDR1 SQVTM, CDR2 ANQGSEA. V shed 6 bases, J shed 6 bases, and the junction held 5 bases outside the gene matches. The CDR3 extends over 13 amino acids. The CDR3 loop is CSVGLAGYGEQYF. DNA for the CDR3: TGCAGCGTGGGACTAGCGGGATACGGCGAGCAGTACTTC.

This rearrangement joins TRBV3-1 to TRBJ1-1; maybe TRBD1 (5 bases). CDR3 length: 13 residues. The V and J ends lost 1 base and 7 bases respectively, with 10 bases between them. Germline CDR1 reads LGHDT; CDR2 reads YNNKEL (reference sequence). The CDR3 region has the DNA TGTGCCAGCAGCCAAGTAGGGACGGATGAAGCTTTCTTT. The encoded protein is CASSQVGTDEAFF.

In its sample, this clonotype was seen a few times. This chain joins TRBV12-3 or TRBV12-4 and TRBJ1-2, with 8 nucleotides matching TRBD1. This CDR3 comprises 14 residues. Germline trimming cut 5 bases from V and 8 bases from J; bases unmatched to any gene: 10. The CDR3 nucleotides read TGTGCCAGCAGTCGCATGACAGGGGAATGGGGCTACACCTTC. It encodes CASSRMTGEWGYTF.

For the CDR3, the DNA is TGTGCCAGCAGTTCGGGTGTGGGGGAGCAGTACTTC. Protein sequence: CASSSGVGEQYF. The chain employs TRBV12-3 or TRBV12-4 and TRBJ2-7; D unclear. The CDR3 has 12 residues. Trimming stripped 4 bases from V and 7 bases from J, with 11 bases between.

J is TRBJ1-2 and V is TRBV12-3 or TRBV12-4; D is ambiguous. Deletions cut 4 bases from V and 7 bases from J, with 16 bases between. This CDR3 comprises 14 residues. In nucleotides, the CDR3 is TGTGCCAGCAGTTACTCTGACTTTTCGGGTGGCTACACCTTC. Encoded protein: CASSYSDFSGGYTF.

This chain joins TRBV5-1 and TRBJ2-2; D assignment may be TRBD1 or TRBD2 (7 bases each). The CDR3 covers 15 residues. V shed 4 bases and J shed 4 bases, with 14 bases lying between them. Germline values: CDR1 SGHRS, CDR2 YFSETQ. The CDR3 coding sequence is TGCGCCAGCAGCCTACAGCGGGACAGCACCGGGGAGCTGTTTTTT. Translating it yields CASSLQRDSTGELFF.

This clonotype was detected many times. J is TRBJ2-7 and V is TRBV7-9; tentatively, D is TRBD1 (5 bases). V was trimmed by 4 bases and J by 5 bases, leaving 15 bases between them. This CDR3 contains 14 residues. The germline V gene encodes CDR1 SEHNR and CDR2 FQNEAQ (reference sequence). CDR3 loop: CASSSRTEGDEQYF. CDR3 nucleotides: TGTGCCAGCAGCTCTCGGACGGAAGGGGACGAGCAGTACTTC.

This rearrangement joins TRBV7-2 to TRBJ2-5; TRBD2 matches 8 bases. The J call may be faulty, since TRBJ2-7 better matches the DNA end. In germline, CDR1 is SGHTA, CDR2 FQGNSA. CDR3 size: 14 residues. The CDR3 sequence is CASSQRGGGYEQYF. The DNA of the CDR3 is TGTGCCAGCAGCCAACGGGGGGGAGGCTACGAGCAGTACTTC.

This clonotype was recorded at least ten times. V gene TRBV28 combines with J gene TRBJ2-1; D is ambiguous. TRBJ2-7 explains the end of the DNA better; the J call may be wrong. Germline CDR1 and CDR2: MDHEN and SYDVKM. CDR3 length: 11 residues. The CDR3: CASSTFYEQYF. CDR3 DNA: TGTGCCAGCAGTACCTTCTACGAGCAGTACTTC.

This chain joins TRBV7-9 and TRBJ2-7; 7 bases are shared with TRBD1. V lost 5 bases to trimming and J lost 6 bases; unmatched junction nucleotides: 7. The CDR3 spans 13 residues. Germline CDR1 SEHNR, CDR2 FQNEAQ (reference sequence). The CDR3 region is CASSATGVGEQYF. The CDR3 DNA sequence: TGTGCCAGCAGCGCAACAGGGGTGGGCGAGCAGTACTTC.

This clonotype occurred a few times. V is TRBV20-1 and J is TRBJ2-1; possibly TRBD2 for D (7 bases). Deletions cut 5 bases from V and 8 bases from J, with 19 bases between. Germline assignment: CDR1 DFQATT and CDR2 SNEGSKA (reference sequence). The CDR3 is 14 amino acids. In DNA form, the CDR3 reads TGCAGTGCTGGGGCTAGGGGGAGGGCCTATGAGCAGTTCTTC. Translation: CSAGARGRAYEQFF.

The CDR3: CASSPTPDRGIKETQYF. The DNA of the CDR3 is TGTGCCAGCAGTCCCACCCCGGACAGGGGTATCAAAGAGACCCAGTACTTC. The chain carries TRBV28 and TRBJ2-5, with 9 bases aligning to TRBD1. Germline values: CDR1 MDHEN, CDR2 SYDVKM. This CDR3 region has 17 residues. The V segment lost 5 bases and the J segment 3 bases; nucleotides outside the gene matches: 13.

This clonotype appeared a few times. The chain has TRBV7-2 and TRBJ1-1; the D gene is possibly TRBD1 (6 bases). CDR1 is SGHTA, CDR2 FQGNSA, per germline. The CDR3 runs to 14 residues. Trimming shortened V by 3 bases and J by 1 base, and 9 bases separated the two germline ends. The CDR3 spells CASSFRDTNTEAFF. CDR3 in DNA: TGTGCCAGCAGCTTCCGGGACACGAACACTGAAGCTTTCTTT.

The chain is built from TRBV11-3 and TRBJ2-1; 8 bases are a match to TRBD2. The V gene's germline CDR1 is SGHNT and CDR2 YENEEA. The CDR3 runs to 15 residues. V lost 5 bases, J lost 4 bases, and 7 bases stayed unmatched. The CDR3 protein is CASSRSSGEYNEQFF. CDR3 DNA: TGTGCCAGCAGCCGGAGTAGCGGGGAGTACAATGAGCAGTTCTTC.

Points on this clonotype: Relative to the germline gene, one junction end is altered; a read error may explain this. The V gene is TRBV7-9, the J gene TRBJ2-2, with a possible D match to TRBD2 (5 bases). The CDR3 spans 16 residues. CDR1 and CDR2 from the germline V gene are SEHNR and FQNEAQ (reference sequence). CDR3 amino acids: CASSPWDFPTTGELFF. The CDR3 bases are TGTGCCAGCAGCCCATGGGATTTTCCAACCACCGGGGAGCTGTTCTTT. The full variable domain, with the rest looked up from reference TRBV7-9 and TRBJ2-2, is DTGVSQNPRHKITKRGQNVTFRCDPISEHNRLYWYRQTLGQGPEFLTYFQNEAQLEKSRLLSDRFSAERPKGSFSTLEIQRTEQGDSAMYLCASSPWDFPTTGELFFGEGSRLTVL.

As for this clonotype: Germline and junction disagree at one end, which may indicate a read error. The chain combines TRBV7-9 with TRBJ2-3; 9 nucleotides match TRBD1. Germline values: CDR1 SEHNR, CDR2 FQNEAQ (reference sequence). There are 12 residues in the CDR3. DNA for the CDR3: TGTGCCCCTGACAGGGGGGGTGATACGCAGTGTTTT. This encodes CAPDRGGDTQCF.

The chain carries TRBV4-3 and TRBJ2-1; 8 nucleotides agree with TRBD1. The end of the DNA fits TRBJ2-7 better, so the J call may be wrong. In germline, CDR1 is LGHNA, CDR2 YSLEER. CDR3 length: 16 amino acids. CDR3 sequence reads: CASSQDIGQGGHEQYF. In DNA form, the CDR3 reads TGCGCCAGCAGCCAAGATATCGGACAGGGTGGCCACGAGCAGTACTTC.

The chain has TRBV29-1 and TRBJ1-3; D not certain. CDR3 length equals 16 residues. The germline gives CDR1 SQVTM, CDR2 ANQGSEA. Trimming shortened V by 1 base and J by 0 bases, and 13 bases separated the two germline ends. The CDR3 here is CSVEGPGSSSGNTIYF. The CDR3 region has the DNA TGCAGCGTTGAAGGCCCCGGCAGCTCCTCTGGAAACACCATATATTTT.

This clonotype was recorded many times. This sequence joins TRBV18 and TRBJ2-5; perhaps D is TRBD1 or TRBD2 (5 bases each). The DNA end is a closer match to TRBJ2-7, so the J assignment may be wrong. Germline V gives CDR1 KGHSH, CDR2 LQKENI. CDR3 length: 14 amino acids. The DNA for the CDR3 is TGTGCCAGCTCACCAAAGGGACCGTCCTACGAGCAGTACTTC. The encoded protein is CASSPKGPSYEQYF.

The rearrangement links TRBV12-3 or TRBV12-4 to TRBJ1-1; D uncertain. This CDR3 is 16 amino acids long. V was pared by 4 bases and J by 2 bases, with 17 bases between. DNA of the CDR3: TGTGCCAGCAGTTCCCCCGGCGGTAATCTAAACACTGAAGCTTTCTTT. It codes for CASSSPGGNLNTEAFF.

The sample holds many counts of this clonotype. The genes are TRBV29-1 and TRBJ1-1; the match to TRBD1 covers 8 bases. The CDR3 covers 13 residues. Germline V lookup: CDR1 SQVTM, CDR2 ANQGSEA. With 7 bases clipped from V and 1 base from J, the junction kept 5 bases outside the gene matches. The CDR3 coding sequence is TGCAGCGCTCCGGACAGGGCGAACACTGAAGCTTTCTTT. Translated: CSAPDRANTEAFF.

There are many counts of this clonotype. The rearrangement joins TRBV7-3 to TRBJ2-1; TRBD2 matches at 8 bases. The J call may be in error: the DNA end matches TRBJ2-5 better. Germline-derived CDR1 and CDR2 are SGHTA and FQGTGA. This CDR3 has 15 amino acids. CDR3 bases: TGTGCCAGCAGCTTGTTCGGGGGGGGGCAAGAGACCCAGTACTTC. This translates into CASSLFGGGQETQYF.

The CDR3 nucleotides read TGTGCCAGCAGCTTAGAGGGCAGGGAGCTGTTTTTT. Translating gives CASSLEGRELFF. The chain carries TRBV7-3 and TRBJ2-2; possible D gene TRBD2, 5 bases. This CDR3 is 12 amino acids long. Germline CDR1 reads SGHTA; CDR2 reads FQGTGA. With 2 bases removed from V and 9 bases from J, the gap between germline ends came to 7 bases.

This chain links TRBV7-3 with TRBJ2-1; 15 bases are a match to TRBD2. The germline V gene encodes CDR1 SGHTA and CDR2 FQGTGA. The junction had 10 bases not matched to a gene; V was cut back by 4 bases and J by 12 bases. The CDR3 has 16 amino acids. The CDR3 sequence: CASSYNIGLAGGRQFF. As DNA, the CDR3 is TGTGCCAGCAGCTACAATATCGGACTAGCGGGAGGGCGGCAGTTCTTC.

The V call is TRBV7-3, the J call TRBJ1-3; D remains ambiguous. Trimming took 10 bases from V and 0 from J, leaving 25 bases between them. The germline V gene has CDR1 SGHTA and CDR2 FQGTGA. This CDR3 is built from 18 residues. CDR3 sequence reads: CATEKTPSRTYSGNTIYF. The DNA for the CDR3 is TGTGCCACCGAGAAAACCCCCTCGAGGACTTACTCTGGAAACACCATATATTTT.

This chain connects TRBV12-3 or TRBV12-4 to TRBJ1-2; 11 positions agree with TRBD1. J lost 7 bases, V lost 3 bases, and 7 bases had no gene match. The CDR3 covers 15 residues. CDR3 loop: CASSFPGQGEGGYTF. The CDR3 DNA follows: TGTGCCAGCAGTTTTCCGGGACAGGGGGAAGGTGGCTACACCTTC.

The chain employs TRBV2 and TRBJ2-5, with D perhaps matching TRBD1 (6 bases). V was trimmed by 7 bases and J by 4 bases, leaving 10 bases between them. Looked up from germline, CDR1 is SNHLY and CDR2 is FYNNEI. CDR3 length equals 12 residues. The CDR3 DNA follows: TGTGCCAGCATTTCAGGGGTAGAGACCCAGTACTTC. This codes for CASISGVETQYF.